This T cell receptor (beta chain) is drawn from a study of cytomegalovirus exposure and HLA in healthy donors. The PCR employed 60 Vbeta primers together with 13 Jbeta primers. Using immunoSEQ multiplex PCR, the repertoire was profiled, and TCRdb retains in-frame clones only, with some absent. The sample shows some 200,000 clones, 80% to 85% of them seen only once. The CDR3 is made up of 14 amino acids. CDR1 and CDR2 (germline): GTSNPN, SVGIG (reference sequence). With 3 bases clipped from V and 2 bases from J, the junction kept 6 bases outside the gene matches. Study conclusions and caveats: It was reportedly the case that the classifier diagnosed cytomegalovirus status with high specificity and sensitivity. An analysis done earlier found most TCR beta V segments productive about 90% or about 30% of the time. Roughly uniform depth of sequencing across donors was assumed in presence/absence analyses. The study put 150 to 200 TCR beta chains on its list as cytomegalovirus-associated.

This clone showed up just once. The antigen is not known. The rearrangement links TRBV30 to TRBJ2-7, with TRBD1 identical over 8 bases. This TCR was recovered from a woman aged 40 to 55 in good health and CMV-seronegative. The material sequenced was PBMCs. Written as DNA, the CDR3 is TGTGCCTGGAGGAGGGACAGGTTTGCCTACGAGCAGTACTTC. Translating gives CAWRRDRFAYEQYF.